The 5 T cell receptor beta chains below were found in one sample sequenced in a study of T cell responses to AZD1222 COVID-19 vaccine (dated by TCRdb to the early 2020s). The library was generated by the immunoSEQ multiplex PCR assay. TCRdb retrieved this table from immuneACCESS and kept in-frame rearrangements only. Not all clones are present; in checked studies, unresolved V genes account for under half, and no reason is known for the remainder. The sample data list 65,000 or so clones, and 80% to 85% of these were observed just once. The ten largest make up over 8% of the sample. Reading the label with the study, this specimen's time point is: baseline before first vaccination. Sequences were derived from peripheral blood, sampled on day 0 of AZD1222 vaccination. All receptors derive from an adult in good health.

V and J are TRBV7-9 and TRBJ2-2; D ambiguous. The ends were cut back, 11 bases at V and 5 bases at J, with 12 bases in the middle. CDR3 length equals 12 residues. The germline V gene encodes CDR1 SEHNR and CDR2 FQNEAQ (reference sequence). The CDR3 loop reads CAALVPTGELFF. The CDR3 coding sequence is TGTGCCGCTTTAGTTCCGACCGGGGAGCTGTTTTTT. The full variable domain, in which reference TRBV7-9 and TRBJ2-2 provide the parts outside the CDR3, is DTGVSQNPRHKITKRGQNVTFRCDPISEHNRLYWYRQTLGQGPEFLTYFQNEAQLEKSRLLSDRFSAERPKGSFSTLEIQRTEQGDSAMYLCAALVPTGELFFGEGSRLTVL.

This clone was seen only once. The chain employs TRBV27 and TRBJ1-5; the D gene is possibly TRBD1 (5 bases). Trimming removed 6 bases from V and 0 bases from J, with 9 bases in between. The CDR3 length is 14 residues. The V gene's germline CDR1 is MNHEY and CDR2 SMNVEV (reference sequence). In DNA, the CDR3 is TGTGCCAGCAGCTTCCAGGGTAGCAATCAGCCCCAGCATTTT. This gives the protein CASSFQGSNQPQHF.

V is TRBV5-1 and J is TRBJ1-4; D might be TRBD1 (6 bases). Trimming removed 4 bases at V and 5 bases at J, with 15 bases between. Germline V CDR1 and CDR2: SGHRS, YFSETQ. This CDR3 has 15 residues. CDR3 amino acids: CASSGQGQDNEKLFF. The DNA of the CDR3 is TGCGCCAGCAGCGGGCAGGGACAAGACAATGAAAAACTGTTTTTT. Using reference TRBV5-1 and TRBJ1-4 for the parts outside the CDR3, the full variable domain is KAGVTQTPRYLIKTRGQQVTLSCSPISGHRSVSWYQQTPGQGLQFLFEYFSETQRNKGNFPGRFSGRQFSNSRSEMNVSTLELGDSALYLCASSGQGQDNEKLFFGSGTQLSVL.

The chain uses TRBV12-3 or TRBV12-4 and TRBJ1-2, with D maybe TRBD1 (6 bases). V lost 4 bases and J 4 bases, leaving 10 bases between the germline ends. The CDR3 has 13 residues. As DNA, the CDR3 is TGTGCCAGCAGTTACGGACAGCGCTATGGCTACACCTTC. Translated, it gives CASSYGQRYGYTF.

CDR3 DNA: TGTGCCAGCAGTAGGGCTAGCGGGGGGGCAGATACGCAGTATTTT. It codes for CASSRASGGADTQYF. This chain connects TRBV2 to TRBJ2-3; 12 bases fit TRBD2. J lost 4 bases, V lost 5 bases, and 4 bases had no gene match. Germline loops: CDR1 SNHLY, CDR2 FYNNEI. This CDR3 region has 15 residues.